The T cell receptor (beta chain) described here comes from a study of cytomegalovirus exposure and HLA in healthy donors. Findings and caveats of the study: TCR beta chains associated with HLA were, in a later analysis, more clonally expanded than equally common others.

The trim removed 2 bases at V and 12 bases at J, leaving 12 bases unmatched. Per germline, CDR1 SGHTS and CDR2 YDEGEE. This CDR3 has 16 residues. Primers included in the PCR were 60 Vbeta and 13 Jbeta primers. Clones were read by immunoSEQ multiplex PCR, and TCRdb kept only the in-frame ones, dropping some. This table holds some 130,000 clones, more than 60% found once. About this clone: The target antigen is unknown.

The specimen was PBMCs. V gene TRBV5-8 combines with J gene TRBJ2-1, with 12 bases lining up with TRBD1. This clonotype was sampled from a woman aged 18-29 years in good health and CMV-seronegative. CDR3 in DNA: TGTGCCAGCAGCTTTTTGGGACAGGGGGCGATGAGGGGGCAGTTCTTC. Amino acids: CASSFLGQGAMRGQFF.